This TCR beta chain was found in a study of cytomegalovirus exposure and HLA in healthy donors. Study-level information: Out of approximately 170 million T cells, an earlier analysis found roughly 110 million unique TCR beta sequences in total. Study findings and constraints: Earlier analysis found most TCR beta V segments productive about 87% or about 30% of the time. Sequence variants that were highly shared formed a cluster that was likely a sequencing artifact. Later analysis identified around 15,000 TCR beta sequences associated with HLA alleles, using a false discovery rate threshold of 0.05.

The V and J ends lost 7 bases and 2 bases, in that order; junction bases with no gene match: 8. Germline CDR1 is ENHRY and CDR2 is SYGVKD. The CDR3 is 16 residues long. A note on this clone: Antigen: not known.

PCR primers comprised 60 Vbeta and 13 Jbeta primers. Only in-frame clones appear in the TCRdb table, and some are missing; sequencing was by immunoSEQ multiplex PCR. Of roughly 100,000 clones listed, nearly 15% were seen once; the top ten hold about 0.79%. Sequenced sample: PBMCs. The sequence was obtained from a female donor in good health and CMV-seronegative. The rearrangement links TRBV10-3 to TRBJ2-2; 9 bases fit TRBD1. The CDR3 sequence is CAINAGTGINTGELFF. The DNA of the CDR3 is TGTGCCATCAACGCCGGGACAGGGATCAACACCGGGGAGCTGTTTTTT.